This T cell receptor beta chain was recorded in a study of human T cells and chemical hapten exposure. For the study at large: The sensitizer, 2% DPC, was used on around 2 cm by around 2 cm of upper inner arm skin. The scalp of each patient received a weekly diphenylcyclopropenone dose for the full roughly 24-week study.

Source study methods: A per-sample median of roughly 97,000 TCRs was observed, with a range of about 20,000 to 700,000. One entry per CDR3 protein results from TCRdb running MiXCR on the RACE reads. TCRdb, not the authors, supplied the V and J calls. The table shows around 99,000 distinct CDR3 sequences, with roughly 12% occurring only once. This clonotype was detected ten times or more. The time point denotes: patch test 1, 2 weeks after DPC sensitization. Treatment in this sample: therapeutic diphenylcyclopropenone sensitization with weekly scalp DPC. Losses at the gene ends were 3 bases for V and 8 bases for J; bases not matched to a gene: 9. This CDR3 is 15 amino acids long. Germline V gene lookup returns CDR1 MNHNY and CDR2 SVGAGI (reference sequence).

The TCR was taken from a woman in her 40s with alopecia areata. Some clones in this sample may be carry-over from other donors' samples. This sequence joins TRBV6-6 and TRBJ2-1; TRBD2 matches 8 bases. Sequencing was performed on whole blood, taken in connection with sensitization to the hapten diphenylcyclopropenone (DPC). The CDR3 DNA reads TGTGCCAGCAGTTATCTTACGGGAGGGGAGGATGAGCAGTTCTTC. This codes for CASSYLTGGEDEQFF.